This is a list of T cell receptor beta chains from one sample in a study of blood T cell repertoires in COVID-19. Assay used: immunoSEQ multiplex PCR; TCRdb lists only in-frame clones, some missing. The sample lists 150,000 or so clones, about 90% occurring once. Sequenced sample: peripheral blood. The receptor source for this set is a man in his fifties with acute or convalescent COVID-19. Each CDR3 is given with its conserved first and last residue. A D gene is named only where the DNA matches it firmly. Only part of the rows carry a size: once, few, many, or a class if the clone is expanded.

>few|TRBJ1-2|TRBV7-2|-
CASSLAPWGEHGYTF
TGTGCCAGCAGCTTAGCCCCTTGGGGCGAGCATGGCTACACCTTC
>-|TRBJ2-3|TRBV7-9|-
CASSLRDTQYF
TGTGCCAGCAGCCTGCGGGATACGCAGTATTTT
>-|TRBJ2-2|TRBV14|TRBD1
CASSQGQGTNTGELFF
TGTGCCAGCAGCCAAGGACAGGGCACGAACACCGGGGAGCTGTTTTTT
>-|TRBJ1-5|TRBV2|TRBD1
CASSPTGGRNQPQHF
TGTGCCAGCAGCCCTACAGGGGGCCGGAATCAGCCCCAGCATTTT
>-|TRBJ2-7|TRBV27|-
CASSLRGFRGRAIYEQYF
TGTGCCAGCAGTTTAAGGGGGTTTCGTGGCAGGGCCATTTACGAGCAGTACTTC
>-|TRBJ1-5|TRBV28|-
CASSLGEGNVQPQHF
TGTGCCAGCAGCCTCGGGGAAGGGAATGTTCAGCCCCAGCATTTT
>-|TRBJ1-3|TRBV15|-
CATSSRARSGNTIYF
TGTGCCACCAGCAGCAGGGCCCGCTCTGGAAACACCATATATTTT
>-|TRBJ2-5|TRBV18|TRBD1
CASSPRTGQETQYF
TGTGCCAGCTCACCCCGGACAGGTCAAGAGACCCAGTACTTC
>-|TRBJ2-3|TRBV10-3|TRBD1
CAIRDRDSHTDTQYF
TGTGCCATCAGAGACCGGGACAGCCACACAGATACGCAGTATTTT
>-|TRBJ1-5|TRBV12-3/TRBV12-4|-
CASTRDYQPQHF
TGTGCCAGCACTAGGGACTATCAGCCCCAGCATTTT
>-|TRBJ1-6|TRBV7-2|-
CASSLGPANSPLHF
TGTGCCAGCAGCTTGGGGCCCGCCAATTCACCCCTCCACTTT